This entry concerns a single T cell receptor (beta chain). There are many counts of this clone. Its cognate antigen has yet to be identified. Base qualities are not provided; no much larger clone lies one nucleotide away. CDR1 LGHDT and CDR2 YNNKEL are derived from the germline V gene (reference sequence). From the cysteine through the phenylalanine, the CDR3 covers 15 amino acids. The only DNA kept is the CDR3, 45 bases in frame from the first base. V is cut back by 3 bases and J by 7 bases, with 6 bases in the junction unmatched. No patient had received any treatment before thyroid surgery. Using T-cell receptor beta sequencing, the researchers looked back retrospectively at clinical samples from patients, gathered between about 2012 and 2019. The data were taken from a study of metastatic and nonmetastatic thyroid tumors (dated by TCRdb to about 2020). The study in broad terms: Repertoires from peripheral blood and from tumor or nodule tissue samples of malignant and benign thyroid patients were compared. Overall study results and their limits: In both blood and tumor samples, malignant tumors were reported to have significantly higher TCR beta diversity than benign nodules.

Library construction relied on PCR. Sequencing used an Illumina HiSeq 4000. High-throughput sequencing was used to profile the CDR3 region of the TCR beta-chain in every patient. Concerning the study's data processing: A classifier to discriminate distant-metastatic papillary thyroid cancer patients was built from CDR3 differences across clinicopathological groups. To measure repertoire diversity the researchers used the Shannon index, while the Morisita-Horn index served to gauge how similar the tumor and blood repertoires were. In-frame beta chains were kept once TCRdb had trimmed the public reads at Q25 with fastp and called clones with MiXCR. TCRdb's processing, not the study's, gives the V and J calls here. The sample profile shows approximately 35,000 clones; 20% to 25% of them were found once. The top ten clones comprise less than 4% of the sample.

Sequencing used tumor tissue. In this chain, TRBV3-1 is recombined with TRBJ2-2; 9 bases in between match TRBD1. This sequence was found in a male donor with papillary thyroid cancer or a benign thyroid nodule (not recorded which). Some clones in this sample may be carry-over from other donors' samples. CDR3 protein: CASSQGQGSSGELFF. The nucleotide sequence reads TGTGCCAGCAGCCAGGGACAGGGTAGTAGCGGGGAGCTGTTTTTT. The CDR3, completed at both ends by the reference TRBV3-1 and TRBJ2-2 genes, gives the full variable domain DTAVSQTPKYLVTQMGNDKSIKCEQNLGHDTMYWYKQDSKKFLKIMFSYNNKELIINETVPNRFSPKSPDKAHLNLHINSLELGDSAVYFCASSQGQGSSGELFFGEGSRLTVL.